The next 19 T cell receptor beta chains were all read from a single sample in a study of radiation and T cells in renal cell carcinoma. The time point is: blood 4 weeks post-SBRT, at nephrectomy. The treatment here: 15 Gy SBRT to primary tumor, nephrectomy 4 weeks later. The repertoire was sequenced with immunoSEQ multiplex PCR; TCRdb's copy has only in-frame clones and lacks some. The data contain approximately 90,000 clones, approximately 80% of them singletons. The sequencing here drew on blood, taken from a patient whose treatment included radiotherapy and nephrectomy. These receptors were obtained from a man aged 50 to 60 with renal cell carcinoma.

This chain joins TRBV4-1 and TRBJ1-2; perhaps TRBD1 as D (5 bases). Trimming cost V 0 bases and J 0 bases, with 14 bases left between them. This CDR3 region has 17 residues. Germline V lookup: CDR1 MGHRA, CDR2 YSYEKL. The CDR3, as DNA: TGCGCCAGCAGCCAAGACGCGCAGGGAAAAGCTAACTATGGCTACACCTTC. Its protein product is CASSQDAQGKANYGYTF.

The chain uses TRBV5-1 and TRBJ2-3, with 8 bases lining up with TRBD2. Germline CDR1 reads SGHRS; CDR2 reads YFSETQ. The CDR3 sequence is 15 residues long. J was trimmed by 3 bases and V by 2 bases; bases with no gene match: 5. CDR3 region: CASSFRAGVTDTQYF. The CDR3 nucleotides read TGCGCCAGCAGCTTTAGAGCGGGAGTGACAGATACGCAGTATTTT.

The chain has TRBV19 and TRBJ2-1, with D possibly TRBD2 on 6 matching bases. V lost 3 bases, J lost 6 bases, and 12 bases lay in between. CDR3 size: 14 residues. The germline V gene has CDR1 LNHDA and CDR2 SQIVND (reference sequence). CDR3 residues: CASSMEGTTNEQFF. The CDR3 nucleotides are TGTGCCAGTAGTATGGAGGGGACCACCAATGAGCAGTTCTTC.

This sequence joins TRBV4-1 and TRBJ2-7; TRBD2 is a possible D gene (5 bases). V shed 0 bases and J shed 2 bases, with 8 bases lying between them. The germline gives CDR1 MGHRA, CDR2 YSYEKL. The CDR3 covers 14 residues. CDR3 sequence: CASSQDGNAYEQYF. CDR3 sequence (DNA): TGCGCCAGCAGCCAAGACGGGAACGCCTACGAGCAGTACTTC.

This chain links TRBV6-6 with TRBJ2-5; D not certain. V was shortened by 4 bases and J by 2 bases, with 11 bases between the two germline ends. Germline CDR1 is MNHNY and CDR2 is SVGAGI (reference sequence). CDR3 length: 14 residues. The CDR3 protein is CASSFDTLQETQYF. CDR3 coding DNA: TGTGCCAGCAGTTTCGACACGCTTCAAGAGACCCAGTACTTC.

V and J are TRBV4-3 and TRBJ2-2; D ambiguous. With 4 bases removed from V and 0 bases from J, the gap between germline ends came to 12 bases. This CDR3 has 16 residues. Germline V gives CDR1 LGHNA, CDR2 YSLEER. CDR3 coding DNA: TGCGCCAGCAGCCCCGAGGTGAACACGAACACCGGGGAGCTGTTTTTT. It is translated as CASSPEVNTNTGELFF.

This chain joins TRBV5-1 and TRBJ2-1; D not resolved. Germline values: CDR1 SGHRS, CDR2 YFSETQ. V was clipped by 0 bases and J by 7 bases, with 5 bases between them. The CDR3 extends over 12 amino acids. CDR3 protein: CASSLVENEQFF. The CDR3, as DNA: TGCGCCAGCAGCTTGGTAGAGAATGAGCAGTTCTTC.

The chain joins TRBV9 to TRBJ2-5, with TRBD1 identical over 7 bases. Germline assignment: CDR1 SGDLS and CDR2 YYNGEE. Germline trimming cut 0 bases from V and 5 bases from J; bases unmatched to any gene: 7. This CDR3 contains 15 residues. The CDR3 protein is CASSVVSTGRETQYF. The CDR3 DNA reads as TGTGCCAGCAGCGTAGTATCGACAGGGCGGGAGACCCAGTACTTC.

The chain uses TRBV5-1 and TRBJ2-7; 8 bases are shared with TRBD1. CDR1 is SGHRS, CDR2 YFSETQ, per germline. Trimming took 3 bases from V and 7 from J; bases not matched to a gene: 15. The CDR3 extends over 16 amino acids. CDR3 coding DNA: TGCGCCAGCAGCTCGCCGCTGGGGACAGGCGGGTGGGAGCAGTACTTC. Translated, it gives CASSSPLGTGGWEQYF. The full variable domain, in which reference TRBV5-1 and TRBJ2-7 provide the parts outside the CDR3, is KAGVTQTPRYLIKTRGQQVTLSCSPISGHRSVSWYQQTPGQGLQFLFEYFSETQRNKGNFPGRFSGRQFSNSRSEMNVSTLELGDSALYLCASSSPLGTGGWEQYFGPGTRLTVT.

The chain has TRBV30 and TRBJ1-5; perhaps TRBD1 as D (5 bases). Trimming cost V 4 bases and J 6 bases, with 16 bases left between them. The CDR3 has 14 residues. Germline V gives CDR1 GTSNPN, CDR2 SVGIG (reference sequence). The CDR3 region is CAWTSGVFGQPQHF. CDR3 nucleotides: TGTGCCTGGACGTCGGGGGTATTCGGTCAGCCCCAGCATTTT.

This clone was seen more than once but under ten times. The DNA for the CDR3 is TGTGCCAGTAGGGGGACTAGCGGGGGTTACCTAGCCAAAAACATTCAGTACTTC. This translates into CASRGTSGGYLAKNIQYF. V usage is TRBV19 and J usage is TRBJ2-4; 14 positions match TRBD2. With V trimmed by 6 bases and J by 0 bases, 7 bases remained unmatched. Germline V gene lookup returns CDR1 LNHDA and CDR2 SQIVND (reference sequence). The CDR3 is made up of 18 amino acids.

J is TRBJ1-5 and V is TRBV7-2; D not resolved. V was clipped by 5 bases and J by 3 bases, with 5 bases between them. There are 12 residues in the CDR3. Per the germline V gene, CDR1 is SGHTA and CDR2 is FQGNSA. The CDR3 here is CASSGYNQPQHF. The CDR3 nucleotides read TGTGCCAGCAGCGGTTACAATCAGCCCCAGCATTTT.

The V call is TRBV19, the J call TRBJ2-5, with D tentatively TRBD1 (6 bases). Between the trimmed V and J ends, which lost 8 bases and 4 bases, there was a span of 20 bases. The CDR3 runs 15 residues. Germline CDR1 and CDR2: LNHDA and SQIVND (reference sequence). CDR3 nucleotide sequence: TGTGCCAGTTCCCCCAGGGGTGGGAGCGGAGAGACCCAGTACTTC. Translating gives CASSPRGGSGETQYF.

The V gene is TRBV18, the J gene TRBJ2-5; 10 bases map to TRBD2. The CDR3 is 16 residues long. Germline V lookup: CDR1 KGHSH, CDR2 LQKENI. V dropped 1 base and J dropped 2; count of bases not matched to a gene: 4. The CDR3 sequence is CASSPQGTSAQETQYF. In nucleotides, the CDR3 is TGTGCCAGCTCACCACAAGGGACTAGCGCTCAAGAGACCCAGTACTTC.

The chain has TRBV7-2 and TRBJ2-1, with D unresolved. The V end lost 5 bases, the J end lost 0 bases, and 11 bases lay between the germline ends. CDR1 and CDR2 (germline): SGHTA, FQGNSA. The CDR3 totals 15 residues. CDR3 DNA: TGTGCCAGCAGCGGAACACTAAACTCCTACAATGAGCAGTTCTTC. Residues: CASSGTLNSYNEQFF.

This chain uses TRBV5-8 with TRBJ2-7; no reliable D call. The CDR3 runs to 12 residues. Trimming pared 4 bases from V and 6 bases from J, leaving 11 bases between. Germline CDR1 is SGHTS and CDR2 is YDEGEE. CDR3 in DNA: TGTGCCAGCAGCGTGAATTATGTCGAGCAGTACTTC. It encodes CASSVNYVEQYF.

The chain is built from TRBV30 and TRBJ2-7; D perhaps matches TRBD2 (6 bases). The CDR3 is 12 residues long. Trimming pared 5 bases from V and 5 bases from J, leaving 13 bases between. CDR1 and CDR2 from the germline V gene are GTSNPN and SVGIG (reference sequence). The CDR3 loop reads CAWGTSTHEQYF. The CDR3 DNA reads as TGTGCCTGGGGTACTAGCACCCACGAGCAGTACTTC. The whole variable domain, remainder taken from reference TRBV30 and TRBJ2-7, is SQTIHQWPATLVQPVGSPLSLECTVEGTSNPNLYWYRQAAGRGLQLLFYSVGIGQISSEVPQNLSASRPQDRQFILSSKKLLLSDSGFYLCAWGTSTHEQYFGPGTRLTVT.

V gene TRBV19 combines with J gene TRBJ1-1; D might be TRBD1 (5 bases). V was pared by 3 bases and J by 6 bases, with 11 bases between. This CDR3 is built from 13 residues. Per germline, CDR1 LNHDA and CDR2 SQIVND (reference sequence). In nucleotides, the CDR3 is TGTGCCAGTAGTATCACCAGGGAGGCTGAAGCTTTCTTT. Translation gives CASSITREAEAFF.

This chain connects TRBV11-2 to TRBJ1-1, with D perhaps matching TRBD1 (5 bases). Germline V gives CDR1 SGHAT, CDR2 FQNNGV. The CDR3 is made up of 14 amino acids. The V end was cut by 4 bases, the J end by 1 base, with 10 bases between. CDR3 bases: TGTGCCAGCAGCTACAAGGGGTGGAACACTGAAGCTTTCTTT. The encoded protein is CASSYKGWNTEAFF.